The 2 T cell receptor beta chains below all came from one sample that was sequenced in a study of shared clonotypes between healthy human individuals. Some clones are missing from TCRdb's copy, which holds only in-frame ones; the method was immunoSEQ multiplex PCR. The data show millions of clones, with 85% to 95% seen just once and about 0.37% held by the top ten. What was sequenced was naive CD4+ T cells from PBMCs. Subset specified: CD45RA+ positively selected. The origin of the receptors is a man between 18 and 35 years old in good health. Some clones in this sample may be carry-over from other donors' samples.

The count of this clone is one. This sample includes further DNA sequences coding for the same CDR3. This rearrangement joins TRBV7-2 to TRBJ2-3, with D unresolved. Germline V gene sequence: CDR1 SGHTA, CDR2 FQGNSA. There are 13 residues in the CDR3. With 1 base removed from V and 6 bases from J, the gap between germline ends came to 8 bases. CDR3 protein: CASSLELTDTQYF. Written as DNA, the CDR3 is TGTGCCAGCAGCTTAGAGCTAACGGATACGCAGTATTTT.

The rearrangement links TRBV5-1 to TRBJ1-1; TRBD1 matches 10 bases. This CDR3 spans 16 amino acids. Per the germline V gene, CDR1 is SGHRS and CDR2 is YFSETQ. The V segment lost 4 bases and the J segment 2 bases; nucleotides outside the gene matches: 8. The chain's CDR3 is CASSQRTGGINTEAFF. For the CDR3, the DNA is TGCGCCAGCAGCCAACGGACAGGGGGGATCAACACTGAAGCTTTCTTT.